These 26 T cell receptor beta chains originate from one sample sequenced in a study of molecular identifiers for immune sequencing clone quantification. TCRdb called the PCR reads again in MiXCR, with one record for every CDR3 protein. Found here are some 10,000 distinct CDR3 sequences, approximately 19% of them singletons; the top ten hold roughly 1.5%. Sequencing was done on a sample of naive CD8+ T cells from blood, with Jurkat cell RNA spiked in. The subset denotes: FACS-sorted CD8+CD4-CCR7+CD45RA+ naive T cells. The source is a human donor in good health. Some libraries in this study had Jurkat cell RNA spiked in.

Worth noting for this clonotype: A much larger clone lies one base from this, so it may be a read error. The conserved closing phenylalanine or tryptophan is absent in this CDR3, likely reflecting a read error. This rearrangement joins TRBV7-9 to TRBJ1-2; D is possibly TRBD1 (6 bases). The ends were cut back, 1 base at V and 3 bases at J, with 15 bases in the middle. The CDR3 totals 16 residues. Germline CDR1 reads SEHNR; CDR2 reads FQNEAQ (reference sequence). The DNA for the CDR3 is TGTGCCAGCAGCTTAGTACAGGGAGAACTTTACTATGGCTACACCCTC. This translates into CASSLVQGELYYGYTL.

By its share, this clonotype is medium-sized. The chain has TRBV6-5 and TRBJ2-3; D tentatively reads TRBD1 or TRBD2 (5 bases each). This CDR3 is 17 amino acids long. Germline CDR1 is MNHEY and CDR2 is SVGAGI. V lost 0 bases, J lost 0 bases, and 13 bases lay in between. Here the CDR3 DNA reads TGTGCCAGCAGTTACTCTTCCAGAGGGGTTAGCACAGATACGCAGTATTTT. Its protein is CASSYSSRGVSTDTQYF.

There are many counts of this clonotype. The rearrangement joins TRBV6-5 to TRBJ2-5, with 13 bases fitting TRBD2. Germline assignment: CDR1 MNHEY and CDR2 SVGAGI. V lost 8 bases to trimming and J lost 5 bases; unmatched junction nucleotides: 11. CDR3 size: 16 residues. Here the CDR3 reads CASGNWTSGGRETQYF. As DNA, the CDR3 is TGTGCCAGCGGAAATTGGACTAGCGGGGGTCGGGAGACCCAGTACTTC.

This clonotype is labeled medium-sized. The chain carries TRBV6-2 or TRBV6-3 and TRBJ1-5; 7 bases align to TRBD1. CDR1 and CDR2 (germline): MNHEY, SVGEGT. J was trimmed by 4 bases and V by 7 bases; bases with no gene match: 4. The CDR3 length is 13 residues. DNA for the CDR3: TGTGCCAGCACTCCGGGACAGAATCAGCCCCAGCATTTT. Translation gives CASTPGQNQPQHF.

This clonotype was seen only once. A much larger clone differs from this one at a single base, so this may be a read error. The chain carries TRBV29-1 and TRBJ2-2, with D hard to call. The V end was cut by 1 base, the J end by 4 bases, with 22 bases between. Germline-derived CDR1 and CDR2 are SQVTM and ANQGSEA. This CDR3 comprises 18 residues. The CDR3 spells CSVEGLLSRDKSTGELFF. CDR3 coding DNA: TGCAGCGTTGAAGGTCTTCTTTCCCGCGACAAGAGCACCGGGGAGCTGTTTTTT.

Many counts were recorded for this clonotype. The genes are TRBV27 and TRBJ2-7; D call uncertain. There are 14 residues in the CDR3. Between the trimmed V and J ends, which lost 0 bases and 2 bases, there was a span of 8 bases. Germline V gives CDR1 MNHEY, CDR2 SMNVEV (reference sequence). The CDR3 reads CASSLSAAAYEQYF. The CDR3 nucleotides are TGTGCCAGCAGTTTATCCGCCGCCGCCTACGAGCAGTACTTC.

There are many counts of this clonotype. The genes are TRBV10-3 and TRBJ2-7; D might be TRBD1 (7 bases). Germline V lookup: CDR1 ENHRY, CDR2 SYGVKD. The V and J ends lost 2 bases and 3 bases respectively, with 14 bases between them. The CDR3 is 15 amino acids. Here the CDR3 DNA reads TGTGCCATCAGTGAGCCCCAGGGGGGTTTCTACGAGCAGTACTTC. Protein sequence: CAISEPQGGFYEQYF.

This clonotype is labeled medium-sized. The chain is built from TRBV27 and TRBJ2-1, with unresolved D. The CDR3 spans 15 residues. The V end was cut by 6 bases, the J end by 8 bases, with 20 bases between. Germline V gene lookup returns CDR1 MNHEY and CDR2 SMNVEV (reference sequence). The CDR3 region is CASSIVTAGTDEQFF. CDR3 nucleotides: TGTGCCAGCAGCATAGTCACGGCAGGTACGGATGAGCAGTTCTTC.

This clonotype counts as medium-sized. The V gene is TRBV10-3, the J gene TRBJ2-7; 7 positions agree with TRBD1. Germline loops: CDR1 ENHRY, CDR2 SYGVKD. The CDR3 spans 14 residues. Germline trimming cut 3 bases from V and 3 bases from J; bases unmatched to any gene: 5. Here the CDR3 reads CAISDPDRYYEQYF. The CDR3 DNA is TGTGCCATCAGTGACCCGGACAGGTACTACGAGCAGTACTTC.

By proportion, this clonotype is medium-sized (0.01 to 0.1%). The chain uses TRBV19 and TRBJ2-2; maybe TRBD1 (5 bases). The germline V gene encodes CDR1 LNHDA and CDR2 SQIVND (reference sequence). This CDR3 spans 15 amino acids. V lost 7 bases and J 3 bases, leaving 15 bases between the germline ends. CDR3 loop: CASTTGKQDTGELFF. For the CDR3, the DNA is TGTGCCAGTACCACAGGAAAGCAGGACACCGGGGAGCTGTTTTTT.

This clonotype was observed a single time. It is likely a read error, because the conserved phenylalanine at the end of the CDR3 is missing. V usage is TRBV19 and J usage is TRBJ1-1; unclear D gene. The CDR3 consists of 15 residues. CDR1 is LNHDA and CDR2 is SQIVND in the germline V gene (reference sequence). CDR3 sequence: CASSFGENLNTGAFS. Written as DNA, the CDR3 is TGTGCCAGTAGTTTCGGGGAGAATTTGAACACTGGAGCTTTCTCT.

Comment on this clonotype: One junction end does not reproduce the germline sequence, and a read error may be involved. The chain couples TRBV6-2 or TRBV6-3 to TRBJ2-7, with D unclear. Germline CDR1 and CDR2: MNHEY and SVGEGT. The length of the CDR3 is 13 residues. CDR3 residues: CAGSRRNYYEQYF. CDR3 DNA: TGTGCCGGCAGTCGCCGGAACTACTACGAGCAGTACTTC.

This clonotype is classed as medium-sized. The chain links TRBV20-1 to TRBJ1-6; TRBD1 matches at 9 bases. J was trimmed by 1 base and V by 0 bases; bases with no gene match: 7. This CDR3 has 18 residues. Germline V gives CDR1 DFQATT, CDR2 SNEGSKA (reference sequence). CDR3 protein: CSARETWDRASYNSPLHF. DNA for the CDR3: TGCAGTGCTAGAGAGACTTGGGACAGGGCTTCCTATAATTCACCCCTCCACTTT.

By sample fraction, this clonotype is medium-sized. The chain uses TRBV27 and TRBJ2-5, with D unresolved. Germline CDR1 and CDR2: MNHEY and SMNVEV (reference sequence). This CDR3 is 13 amino acids long. V lost 0 bases and J 2 bases, leaving 4 bases between the germline ends. CDR3 in DNA: TGTGCCAGCAGTTTATCGCAGCAAGAGACCCAGTACTTC. Its translation: CASSLSQQETQYF.

The chain joins TRBV6-6 to TRBJ2-3; 7 bases fit TRBD2. The CDR3 runs 16 residues. Germline lookup yields CDR1 MNHNY and CDR2 SVGAGI (reference sequence). The V segment lost 5 bases and the J segment 4 bases; nucleotides outside the gene matches: 12. This CDR3 reads CASSKYGGSVADTQYF. CDR3 in DNA: TGTGCCAGCAGTAAATACGGCGGGAGTGTCGCAGATACGCAGTATTTT.

In this sample, this clonotype turned up many times. V is TRBV11-2 and J is TRBJ2-7; D remains unclear. Germline assignment: CDR1 SGHAT and CDR2 FQNNGV. Trimming pared 6 bases from V and 3 bases from J, leaving 15 bases between. The CDR3 is made up of 14 amino acids. In DNA form, the CDR3 reads TGTGCCAGCAGGGACCAGTTCTCCCGCTACGAGCAGTACTTC. This encodes CASRDQFSRYEQYF. Full variable domain (missing parts from reference TRBV11-2 and TRBJ2-7): EAGVAQSPRYKIIEKRQSVAFWCNPISGHATLYWYQQILGQGPKLLIQFQNNGVVDDSQLPKDRFSAERLKGVDSTLKIQPAKLEDSAVYLCASRDQFSRYEQYFGPGTRLTVT.

This clonotype has a handful of counts. A read error is possible here, since a much larger clone lies one base away. The chain has TRBV6-2 or TRBV6-3 and TRBJ1-1; D is perhaps TRBD1 (5 bases). The CDR3 covers 15 residues. Germline CDR1 reads MNHEY; CDR2 reads SVGEGT. V was shortened by 2 bases and J by 3 bases, with 13 bases between the two germline ends. The CDR3 reads CASSYQGRGDTEAFF. The CDR3 DNA is TGTGCCAGCAGTTACCAGGGACGGGGTGACACTGAAGCTTTCTTT.

In its sample, this clonotype is medium-sized. The V gene is TRBV7-2, the J gene TRBJ2-7; tentative D call: TRBD2 (5 bases). Trimming stripped 1 base from V and 0 bases from J, with 10 bases between. Germline loops: CDR1 SGHTA, CDR2 FQGNSA. The CDR3 totals 15 residues. CDR3 DNA sequence: TGTGCCAGCAGCTTAGTGAGCGGAAGCTCCTACGAGCAGTACTTC. It encodes CASSLVSGSSYEQYF.

This clonotype showed up just once. A read error may produce the germline difference seen at one junction end. The chain joins TRBV23-1 to TRBJ2-1; 11 positions agree with TRBD2. TRBV23-1 is noted as an ORF with a role that remains uncertain. This CDR3 comprises 17 residues. CDR3: CASGQSRLAGGYNEQFF. The CDR3 DNA reads as TGCGCCAGCGGTCAATCGCGGCTAGCGGGGGGATACAATGAGCAGTTCTTC.

V usage is TRBV27 and J usage is TRBJ2-1; the match to TRBD2 covers 7 bases. Trimming removed 3 bases from V and 9 bases from J; junction bases left unmatched: 5. The CDR3 is 13 amino acids. Germline V gene data show CDR1 as MNHEY and CDR2 as SMNVEV (reference sequence). The CDR3 loop is CASSFGGSGEQFF. The DNA for the CDR3 is TGTGCCAGCAGTTTCGGCGGGAGTGGTGAGCAGTTCTTC.

This clonotype is medium-sized. The chain links TRBV28 to TRBJ1-1, with a possible D match to TRBD1 (6 bases). This CDR3 comprises 14 residues. Germline V gene sequence: CDR1 MDHEN, CDR2 SYDVKM. V dropped 3 bases and J dropped 3 bases, with 11 bases sitting between them. The CDR3 DNA is TGTGCCAGCAGTTTCCGGGGGCCGGACACTGAAGCTTTCTTT. Translated: CASSFRGPDTEAFF.

This clonotype was observed many times. The chain has TRBV19 and TRBJ2-3; D remains ambiguous. V was pared by 10 bases and J by 2 bases, with 13 bases between. Germline V gives CDR1 LNHDA, CDR2 SQIVND (reference sequence). The CDR3 totals 13 residues. The CDR3 nucleotides are TGTGCCATCAAAGAAGACTCCACAGATACGCAGTATTTT. This translates into CAIKEDSTDTQYF. Full variable domain (remainder filled in from reference TRBV19 and TRBJ2-3): DGGITQSPKYLFRKEGQNVTLSCEQNLNHDAMYWYRQDPGQGLRLIYYSQIVNDFQKGDIAEGYSVSREKKESFPLTVTSAQKNPTAFYLCAIKEDSTDTQYFGPGTRLTVL.

Sample share makes this clonotype medium-sized. The chain uses TRBV30 and TRBJ1-1, with D hard to call. Trimming stripped 0 bases from V and 4 bases from J, with 9 bases between. The CDR3 runs to 13 residues. Germline CDR1 is GTSNPN and CDR2 is SVGIG (reference sequence). As DNA, the CDR3 is TGTGCCTGGAGTGTGTTTGAGTCCACTGAAGCTTTCTTT. It encodes CAWSVFESTEAFF.

This clonotype was seen at least ten times. The chain has TRBV12-3 or TRBV12-4 and TRBJ2-1, with TRBD2 identical over 7 bases. V lost 3 bases and J lost 3; bases outside the gene matches: 5. The CDR3 length is 15 residues. The CDR3 region has the DNA TGTGCCAGCAGTTTTGCTCTAGCGGACTACAATGAGCAGTTCTTC. Amino acid sequence: CASSFALADYNEQFF.

There are a few counts of this clonotype. At one of its ends the junction is not consistent with the germline gene, which may arise from a read error. The J gene is TRBJ1-4, the V gene TRBV13, with 11 bases that match TRBD1. CDR1 and CDR2 from the germline V gene are PRHDT and FYEKMQ (reference sequence). The CDR3 length is 19 residues. CDR3 in DNA: TGTGCCGGCAGCAAGTCCGGACAGGGGGCGAGCTTTGGGAGTGGAAAACTGTTTTTT. Translating gives CAGSKSGQGASFGSGKLFF.

This clonotype has at least ten counts. V is TRBV9 and J is TRBJ2-1; TRBD1 aligns across 8 bases. Germline trimming cut 0 bases from V and 9 bases from J; bases unmatched to any gene: 2. CDR1 SGDLS and CDR2 YYNGEE come from the germline V gene. This CDR3 comprises 13 residues. This CDR3 reads CASSVGTGGEQFF. The CDR3 region has the DNA TGTGCCAGCAGCGTAGGAACAGGGGGTGAGCAGTTCTTC.